The 32 T cell receptor beta chains listed next were all sequenced from one sample in a study of glioma-infiltrating T cells. Amplification of TCR alpha and beta CDR3 regions from RNA used iRepertoire nested multiplex PCR. TCRdb called the multiplex PCR reads again in MiXCR, with one record for every CDR3 protein. The table shows a few hundred thousand distinct CDR3 sequences, with around 45% occurring only once. The sample comprised glioma tissue, nonneoplastic brain tissue, or PBMCs (not recorded which). The receptors derive from a human donor with low-grade glioma or glioblastoma, undergoing nonglioma brain surgery, or in good health (not recorded which).

Only one count was recorded for this clonotype. This chain uses TRBV7-2 with TRBJ2-1; a possible D gene is TRBD1 (5 bases). CDR3 length equals 14 residues. Germline V gene data show CDR1 as SGHTA and CDR2 as FQGNSA. The V end lost 5 bases, the J end lost 7 bases, and 15 bases lay between the germline ends. The CDR3 here is CASSRVGQPNEQFF. In DNA, the CDR3 is TGTGCCAGCAGCCGGGTGGGGCAGCCAAATGAGCAGTTCTTC.

V gene TRBV7-9 combines with J gene TRBJ1-5; no firm D call. V lost 8 bases to trimming and J lost 7 bases, with 15 bases between them. Germline CDR1 and CDR2: SEHNR and FQNEAQ (reference sequence). This CDR3 comprises 13 residues. This CDR3 is CASSWSAAQPQHF. The CDR3 DNA is TGTGCCAGCTCTTGGTCAGCTGCCCAGCCCCAGCATTTT.

The table lists this clonotype with many counts. J is TRBJ2-1 and V is TRBV27; 11 bases fit TRBD2. Germline-derived CDR1 and CDR2 are MNHEY and SMNVEV (reference sequence). CDR3 size: 15 residues. Losses at the gene ends were 3 bases for V and 5 bases for J; bases not matched to a gene: 3. As DNA, the CDR3 is TGTGCCAGCAGTTTGGGGACTAGCGGCGACAATGAGCAGTTCTTC. Its protein product is CASSLGTSGDNEQFF.

V is TRBV2 and J is TRBJ1-2, with a weak D call TRBD1 (6 bases). Germline V CDR1 and CDR2: SNHLY, FYNNEI. The V end lost 5 bases, the J end lost 4 bases, and 17 bases lay between the germline ends. The CDR3 spans 15 residues. The CDR3 bases are TGTGCCAGCAGTATTCAGACAGGTGTGGGCTATGGCTACACCTTC. Encoded protein: CASSIQTGVGYGYTF.

This clonotype was seen at least ten times. The chain has TRBV12-3 or TRBV12-4 and TRBJ1-2; TRBD1 is a possible D gene (5 bases). The CDR3 sequence is 14 residues long. V lost 6 bases to trimming and J lost 4 bases, with 15 bases between them. CDR3 loop: CASRGSLTVYGYTF. For the CDR3, the DNA is TGTGCCAGCAGGGGAAGTTTGACAGTCTATGGCTACACCTTC.

This clonotype has just one count. A single base separates this from a much larger clone, so it may be a read error. The chain has TRBV28 and TRBJ2-5; tentatively, D is TRBD2 (5 bases). Germline CDR1 reads MDHEN; CDR2 reads SYDVKM. V lost 6 bases and J 9 bases, leaving 17 bases between the germline ends. There are 13 residues in the CDR3. CDR3 DNA sequence: TGTGCCAGCAGCCTGAGGACCCTGGAGGCCCAGTACTTC. Its translation: CASSLRTLEAQYF.

This chain joins TRBV6-6 and TRBJ2-7; TRBD1 might be the D (6 bases). The germline V and J ends were trimmed by 6 bases and 4 bases, with 13 bases remaining between them. Germline loops: CDR1 MNHNY, CDR2 SVGAGI (reference sequence). The CDR3 consists of 13 residues. CDR3 amino acids: CASRSGVTYEQYF. CDR3 nucleotides: TGTGCCAGCAGATCAGGGGTTACGTACGAGCAGTACTTC.

This clonotype appeared a single time. The chain carries TRBV6-1 and TRBJ2-7, with D tentatively TRBD2 (6 bases). The CDR3 runs to 14 residues. Germline loops: CDR1 MNHNS, CDR2 SASEGT. Trimming pared 8 bases from V and 2 bases from J, leaving 16 bases between. The CDR3 nucleotides read TGTGCCAGCCAGAGGGACTGGACCACCTACGAGCAGTACTTC. Its protein product is CASQRDWTTYEQYF.

The chain carries TRBV11-3 and TRBJ2-2; 9 bases match TRBD1. Germline V lookup: CDR1 SGHNT, CDR2 YENEEA. V dropped 4 bases and J dropped 1; count of bases not matched to a gene: 1. The CDR3 totals 15 residues. This CDR3 reads CASSSGQGNTGELFF. The CDR3, as DNA: TGTGCCAGCAGCTCGGGACAGGGGAACACCGGGGAGCTGTTTTTT.

This rearrangement joins TRBV7-2 to TRBJ1-6, with D hard to call. V dropped 1 base and J dropped 13 bases, with 14 bases sitting between them. The germline CDR1 and CDR2 sequences are SGHTA and FQGNSA. There are 14 residues in the CDR3. This CDR3 is CASSLDPPMAPLHF. Here the CDR3 DNA reads TGTGCCAGCAGCTTAGACCCCCCTATGGCCCCCCTCCACTTT. Full variable domain (outside the CDR3, taken from reference TRBV7-2 and TRBJ1-6): GAGVSQSPSNKVTEKGKDVELRCDPISGHTALYWYRQSLGQGLEFLIYFQGNSAPDKSGLPSDRFSAERTGGSVSTLTIQRTQQEDSAVYLCASSLDPPMAPLHFGNGTRLTVT.

The V call is TRBV20-1, the J call TRBJ2-1, with TRBD2 matching over 13 bases. After removal of 4 bases from V and 10 bases from J, the junction contained 7 bases not matched to a gene. The CDR3 runs 14 residues. Germline V gives CDR1 DFQATT, CDR2 SNEGSKA (reference sequence). In DNA, the CDR3 is TGCAGTGCTACAAGGACTAGCGGGAGCGGCGAGCAGTTCTTC. Its protein product is CSATRTSGSGEQFF.

In regard to this clonotype: It may be a read error: a sequence one base away is much more abundant. V gene TRBV28 combines with J gene TRBJ1-4, with D possibly being TRBD1 (5 bases). This CDR3 contains 15 residues. Looked up from germline, CDR1 is MDHEN and CDR2 is SYDVKM. The V end lost 6 bases, the J end lost 5 bases, and 16 bases lay between the germline ends. The CDR3 sequence: CASSDNGGENEKLFF. The CDR3, as DNA: TGTGCCAGCAGCGATAACGGGGGGGAAAATGAAAAACTGTTTTTT.

This clonotype was observed at least ten times. The rearrangement joins TRBV4-1 to TRBJ1-4; D gene unclear. Germline values: CDR1 MGHRA, CDR2 YSYEKL. The length of the CDR3 is 14 residues. V shed 1 base and J shed 7 bases, with 10 bases lying between them. The CDR3 DNA reads TGCGCCAGCAGCCAAGTCGGACCAGGTGAAAAACTGTTTTTT. Protein: CASSQVGPGEKLFF.

This clonotype was counted ten times or more. The CDR3 DNA reads TGTGCCAGCAGAAATACAGGGAGTCTTAAGCACAATGAGCAGTTCTTC. Residues: CASRNTGSLKHNEQFF. The chain is built from TRBV6-2 or TRBV6-3 and TRBJ2-1, with a weak D call TRBD1 (6 bases). The CDR3 has 16 amino acids. V was pared by 6 bases and J by 5 bases, with 20 bases between. Germline lookup yields CDR1 MNHEY and CDR2 SVGEGT.

In regard to this clonotype: Since the CDR3 does not end with the conserved phenylalanine or tryptophan, this likely comes from a read error. V and J are TRBV28 and TRBJ2-1; possible D gene TRBD1, 5 bases. V shed 11 bases and J shed 3 bases, with 20 bases lying between them. Per germline, CDR1 MDHEN and CDR2 SYDVKM. CDR3 size: 15 residues. CDR3 in DNA: TGTGCCGGCAAACGGCTCCACGACAGCTACAATGAGCAGTTCTCC. Amino acids: CAGKRLHDSYNEQFS.

Only one count was recorded for this clonotype. The J gene is TRBJ2-1, the V gene TRBV4-1, with TRBD2 matching over 10 bases. CDR1 is MGHRA, CDR2 YSYEKL, per germline. The ends lost 2 bases at V and 10 bases at J; junction bases unmatched: 2. The CDR3 extends over 13 amino acids. The CDR3 nucleotides read TGCGCCAGCAGCCAAACTAGCGGGACAGAGCAGTTCTTC. Translated: CASSQTSGTEQFF.

This clonotype was seen at least ten times. The chain employs TRBV7-8 and TRBJ2-6; D gene ambiguous. The germline V and J ends were trimmed by 5 bases and 0 bases, with 5 bases remaining between them. This CDR3 region has 14 residues. CDR1 is SGHVS, CDR2 FQNEAQ, per germline. The CDR3 bases are TGTGCCAGCAGCCCCAGCTCTGGGGCCAACGTCCTGACTTTC. It specifies CASSPSSGANVLTF.

A word on this clonotype: Here the CDR3 omits its conserved ending phenylalanine or tryptophan, so a read error is the likely source. The chain couples TRBV12-3 or TRBV12-4 to TRBJ1-1; D is ambiguous. The CDR3 totals 13 residues. With 7 bases removed from V and 6 bases from J, the gap between germline ends came to 15 bases. The CDR3 protein is CASIPELRPEAFL. The CDR3 DNA reads TGTGCCAGCATTCCGGAGTTGCGCCCTGAAGCTTTCCTT.

The chain has TRBV6-5 and TRBJ1-5; D call uncertain. Germline V gene data show CDR1 as MNHEY and CDR2 as SVGAGI. The CDR3 covers 13 residues. Trimming left V 0 bases short and J 5 bases short, with 5 bases between. The CDR3 sequence: CASSYSAYQPQHF. The DNA for the CDR3 is TGTGCCAGCAGTTACTCTGCTTATCAGCCCCAGCATTTT.

The rearrangement joins TRBV11-1 to TRBJ2-2; D may match TRBD1 or TRBD2 (5 bases each). With 2 bases removed from V and 6 bases from J, the gap between germline ends came to 10 bases. Germline lookup yields CDR1 SGHAT and CDR2 FQDESV (reference sequence). The CDR3 extends over 14 amino acids. DNA for the CDR3: TGTGCCAGCAGCTTACGAGGGGCAGCCGGGGAGCTGTTTTTT. Translating it yields CASSLRGAAGELFF. The complete variable domain, with remaining parts taken from reference TRBV11-1 and TRBJ2-2, reads EAEVAQSPRYKITEKSQAVAFWCDPISGHATLYWYRQILGQGPELLVQFQDESVVDDSQLPKDRFSAERLKGVDSTLKIQPAELGDSAMYLCASSLRGAAGELFFGEGSRLTVL.

V usage is TRBV28 and J usage is TRBJ2-1, with TRBD2 matching over 7 bases. This CDR3 spans 18 amino acids. The germline V gene encodes CDR1 MDHEN and CDR2 SYDVKM. V dropped 5 bases and J dropped 4; count of bases not matched to a gene: 17. The CDR3 coding sequence is TGTGCCAGCAGTGACCCCCGAACCCTCGGGGGGTCTTACAATGAGCAGTTCTTC. Its protein product is CASSDPRTLGGSYNEQFF.

Turning to this clonotype: A much more abundant neighbour one base away suggests this may be a read error. This chain links TRBV10-3 with TRBJ2-3; D is unclear. Matching the DNA end better, TRBJ2-7 makes the J call doubtful. CDR1 is ENHRY and CDR2 is SYGVKD in the germline V gene. The CDR3 loop spans 14 amino acids. The CDR3 region is CASSWRHGRREQYF. CDR3 in DNA: TGTGCCAGCAGTTGGCGACATGGACGGCGCGAGCAGTACTTC.

This clonotype was seen repeatedly, ten times or more. The gene calls are TRBV2 and TRBJ2-7; no definite D call. Trimming shortened V by 3 bases and J by 3 bases, and 12 bases separated the two germline ends. Germline lookup yields CDR1 SNHLY and CDR2 FYNNEI. The length of the CDR3 is 14 residues. CDR3 loop: CASSELGIGYEQYF. CDR3 bases: TGTGCCAGCAGTGAGCTGGGTATTGGCTACGAGCAGTACTTC. Combining the CDR3 with reference TRBV2 and TRBJ2-7 gives the whole variable domain EPEVTQTPSHQVTQMGQEVILRCVPISNHLYFYWYRQILGQKVEFLVSFYNNEISEKSEIFDDQFSVERPDGSNFTLKIRSTKLEDSAMYFCASSELGIGYEQYFGPGTRLTVT.

The chain combines TRBV5-1 with TRBJ2-1, with 10 bases that match TRBD2. The CDR3 spans 15 residues. Germline loops: CDR1 SGHRS, CDR2 YFSETQ. With V trimmed by 2 bases and J by 6 bases, 5 bases remained unmatched. CDR3 amino acids: CASSFSGRTANEQFF. In DNA form, the CDR3 reads TGCGCCAGCAGCTTTAGCGGGAGGACGGCCAATGAGCAGTTCTTC.

This sequence joins TRBV27 and TRBJ2-3; 9 bases fit TRBD1. The CDR3 is 16 amino acids. The germline CDR1 and CDR2 sequences are MNHEY and SMNVEV (reference sequence). The ends lost 5 bases at V and 5 bases at J; junction bases unmatched: 11. Written as DNA, the CDR3 is TGTGCCAGCAGTATCTCCGGGACAGGGAACAAAGATACGCAGTATTTT. As protein: CASSISGTGNKDTQYF.

V gene TRBV27 combines with J gene TRBJ2-2; a possible D gene is TRBD2 (6 bases). Trimming removed 5 bases at V and 6 bases at J, with 25 bases between. This CDR3 has 18 residues. Per the germline V gene, CDR1 is MNHEY and CDR2 is SMNVEV (reference sequence). CDR3 amino acids: CASSPVALSAGGAGELFF. The CDR3 nucleotides read TGTGCCAGCAGTCCGGTCGCGTTGAGCGCCGGAGGGGCCGGGGAGCTGTTTTTT.

The chain uses TRBV11-2 and TRBJ2-1; 11 positions match TRBD2. Germline V CDR1 and CDR2: SGHAT, FQNNGV. With 4 bases clipped from V and 3 bases from J, the junction kept 2 bases outside the gene matches. The CDR3 has 15 residues. In DNA form, the CDR3 reads TGTGCCAGCAGCTACGGGACTAGCGGCTACAATGAGCAGTTCTTC. The encoded protein is CASSYGTSGYNEQFF.

This chain joins TRBV2 and TRBJ1-2, with a tentative D call TRBD1 (6 bases). The CDR3 contains 12 residues. Germline V gene sequence: CDR1 SNHLY, CDR2 FYNNEI. Trimming removed 6 bases from V and 10 bases from J, with 15 bases in between. CDR3 in amino acids: CASSRAGDVYTF. The CDR3, as DNA: TGTGCCAGCAGCAGGGCAGGGGATGTCTACACCTTC.

A word on this clonotype: At one end the junction does not follow the germline gene, possibly because of a read error. V usage is TRBV4-1 and J usage is TRBJ1-1, with no clear D. Looked up from germline, CDR1 is MGHRA and CDR2 is YSYEKL. The CDR3 totals 17 residues. The CDR3 sequence is CASSHGGLSGGYTEAFF. The CDR3 region has the DNA TGCGCCAGCAGCCACGGCGGGCTTAGCGGAGGTTACACTGAAGCTTTCTTC.

This clonotype was observed once. A much larger clone differs from this one at a single base, so this may be a read error. V usage is TRBV25-1 and J usage is TRBJ2-7; 11 bases map to TRBD2. Unmatched junction bases numbered 7, after V lost 2 bases and J lost 7 bases. This CDR3 is 15 amino acids long. Germline CDR1 reads MGHDK; CDR2 reads SYGVNS. CDR3 region: CASSEPSGRINEQYF. The CDR3 nucleotides are TGTGCCAGCAGTGAACCTAGCGGGAGGATCAATGAGCAGTACTTC.

The chain is built from TRBV29-1 and TRBJ2-7; possible D gene TRBD2, 6 bases. This CDR3 is 12 amino acids long. V dropped 3 bases and J dropped 9 bases, with 15 bases sitting between them. Germline-derived CDR1 and CDR2 are SQVTM and ANQGSEA. The chain's CDR3 is CSVEGVGLGQYF. In nucleotides, the CDR3 is TGCAGCGTTGAGGGAGTGGGACTGGGGCAGTACTTC.

In this sample, this clonotype turned up many times. This chain connects TRBV15 to TRBJ1-2; a weak D match, TRBD1 (5 bases). Trimming left V 0 bases short and J 3 bases short, with 8 bases between. Looked up from germline, CDR1 is LNHNV and CDR2 is YYDKDF (reference sequence). The CDR3 consists of 14 residues. This CDR3 reads CATSRDLGDYGYTF. In DNA, the CDR3 is TGTGCCACCAGCAGAGATTTGGGGGACTATGGCTACACCTTC.